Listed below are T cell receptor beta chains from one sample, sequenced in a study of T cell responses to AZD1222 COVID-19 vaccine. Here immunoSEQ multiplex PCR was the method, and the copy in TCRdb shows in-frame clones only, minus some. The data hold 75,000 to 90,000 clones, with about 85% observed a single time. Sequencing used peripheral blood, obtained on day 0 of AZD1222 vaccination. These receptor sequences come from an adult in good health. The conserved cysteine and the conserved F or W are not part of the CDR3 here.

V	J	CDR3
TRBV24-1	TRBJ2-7	ATTPGRADYEQY
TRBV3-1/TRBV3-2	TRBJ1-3	ASSSGLGNTIY
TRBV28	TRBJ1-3	ASSSPGQESGNTIY
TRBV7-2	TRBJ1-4	ASSPHRAGANEKLF
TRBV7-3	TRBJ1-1	ASSFSGEGTEAF
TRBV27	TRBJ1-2	ASSNTDLYGYT
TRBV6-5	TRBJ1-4	ASARSFHNEKLF
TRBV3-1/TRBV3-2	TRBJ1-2	ASSRLQGAVGYT
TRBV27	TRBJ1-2	ASSSPGQGDYGYT
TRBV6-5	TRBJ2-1	ASRDPASHEQF
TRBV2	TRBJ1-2	ASSEQGVGNYGYT
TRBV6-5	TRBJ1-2	ASRAPAGYGYT
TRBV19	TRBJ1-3	ASKPRQAASGNTIY
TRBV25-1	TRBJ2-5	ASSAGTAHQETQY
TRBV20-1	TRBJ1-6	SASGVEGNSPLH